This T cell receptor (beta chain) is drawn from a study of glioma-infiltrating T cells listed by TCRdb under 2016. Background for the entire study: TCR alpha- and beta-chain repertoires were sequenced from glioma tissue, non-neoplastic brain tissue and matched peripheral blood mononuclear cells. Three low-grade glioma patients, roughly eight primary glioblastoma patients and three non-glioma patients contributing non-neoplastic brain tissue were included in the paired cohort. To gauge divergence between tissue and blood T-cell populations, every tissue-infiltrating repertoire was compared against the peripheral blood repertoire from the same patient. General conclusions and limits of the study: VJ-independent divergence between tissue and blood was below expectation in non-neoplastic patients but above expectation in all gliomas, especially low-grade gliomas. Very few CDR3 sequences were found to be shared between tissue and blood, and this scarcity was attributed to high CDR3 diversity and limited sampling. Group comparisons were based on small numbers of patients: three non-neoplastic, three low-grade glioma and roughly 8 glioblastoma patients.

The CDR3 spans 13 residues, from the cysteine through the phenylalanine. Of all the DNA, just the CDR3 is kept, 39 bases in frame from base 1. V sheds 3 bases and J sheds 0 bases, leaving 8 bases between their ends. The germline V gene (reference sequence) specifies GTSNPN as CDR1 and SVGIG as CDR2. The iRepertoire nested amplicon-rescue multiplex PCR (arm-PCR) platform was used to amplify TCR alpha and beta CDR3 regions from RNA. The input for one-step reverse transcription and amplification was roughly 100-450 ng of either tissue mRNA or PBMC total RNA. Following bead purification, Illumina adapters were added through a secondary multiplex PCR, and the libraries were then gel-purified between 200 and 400 bp. Internal 6-nucleotide barcodes were carried by the libraries and were used for demultiplexing. Sequencing of the libraries was done on an Illumina MiSeq using 2x220 or 2x250 nucleotide paired-end reads. From the authors' description of their analysis: Paired reads were merged using FLASH 1.2.11 and aligned with BWA-MEM to the GRCh37 human genome, and TRA and TRB reads were then extracted. An IMGT-derived reference of cassette sequences and CDR3 motifs, with pseudogenes included, was used for V and J assignment. Three-frame translation of reads was performed, and productive CDR3s were defined as those with a C...FGXG motif and no stop codons. A clonotype was defined as a unique combination of a V-J cassette pair and a CDR3 amino acid sequence. Filtering of reads was based on Hamming distance, with the threshold set by the sequence error rate of each sample in mapped regions. TCRdb reran the public reads through fastp at Q25 and MiXCR, keeping productive beta chains. Each record represents a unique CDR3 protein, reported with the most common genes and DNA among its rows. The V and J calls and clone size come from TCRdb's table, not from the authors' own analysis. In this sample the table shows around 93,000 distinct CDR3 sequences, roughly 37% of which occur a single time. The ten biggest clones cover 35% to 40% of the sample.

As regards this clonotype: This clone's antigen is unknown. Base-call qualities are not available, and no considerably larger clone is one nucleotide away.

The sequence joins TRBV30 to TRBJ1-1, with the D gene uncertain. This receptor was obtained from a human donor with low-grade glioma or glioblastoma, undergoing nonglioma brain surgery, or in good health (not recorded which). Specimen: glioma tissue, nonneoplastic brain tissue, or PBMCs (not recorded which). Here is the DNA: TGTGCCTGGAGAGGGCAGTTGAACACTGAAGCTTTCTTT. The translation is CAWRGQLNTEAFF.